The TCR beta chain described here comes from a study of cytomegalovirus exposure and HLA in healthy donors. After removal of 2 bases from V and 6 bases from J, the junction contained 4 bases not matched to a gene. The CDR3 covers 16 residues. Per the germline V gene, CDR1 is MNHEY and CDR2 is SVGAGI. It was with 60 Vbeta and 13 Jbeta primers that the PCR ran. Libraries were prepared by immunoSEQ multiplex PCR; TCRdb keeps only in-frame clonotypes and omits some of them. Among roughly 26,000 clones listed, approximately 70% were seen once. The sequencing sample was made of PBMCs. The rearrangement uses TRBV6-5 and TRBJ1-6; 10 positions agree with TRBD1. The clonotype originates from a woman in her forties or fifties in good health and CMV-seronegative. The CDR3, as DNA: TGTGCCAGCAGTTACGACAGGGGGCATAGTAATTCACCCCTCCACTTT. It codes for CASSYDRGHSNSPLHF.